The rows below give T cell receptor beta chains drawn from one sample of a study of T cell repertoires in cytomegalovirus infection. These receptors' antigens are unknown. TCRdb itself ran the reads through MiXCR, one entry per CDR3 protein. The sample has roughly 920,000 distinct CDR3 sequences; 30% to 40% are singletons. Sequencing used cultured CD8+ T cells from PBMCs, obtained from culture after CMV antigen stimulation. All receptors come from a human donor in good health (CMV status not recorded). Some clones in this sample may be carry-over from other donors' samples. CDR3s include the opening cysteine and the closing phenylalanine or tryptophan. The order of the fields is CDR3 protein, CDR3 DNA, D gene, V gene, clone size, J gene. D genes are given only for firm matches. Only some rows state a clone size, as once, few, many or a class for expanded clones.

CASSQEYGWTYEQYF,TGCGCCAGCAGCCAAGAATACGGGTGGACCTACGAGCAGTACTTC,.,TRBV4-1,few,TRBJ2-7
CSVGLETDYYGYTF,TGCAGCGTTGGCTTAGAGACGGACTATTATGGCTACACCTTC,.,TRBV29-1,.,TRBJ1-2
CSVESDSDNLKLFF,TGCAGCGTTGAATCGGACAGCGATAACTTGAAACTGTTTTTT,.,TRBV29-1,few,TRBJ1-4
CASSYYGVEGTEAFF,TGTGCCAGCAGTTATTACGGGGTCGAGGGCACTGAAGCTTTCTTT,.,TRBV6-2/TRBV6-3,once,TRBJ1-1
CASSLAGNHYGYTF,TGTGCCAGCAGCTTGGCGGGGAACCACTATGGCTACACCTTC,.,TRBV5-6,.,TRBJ1-2
CASSSGTAYGYTF,TGTGCCAGCAGCTCCGGGACAGCTTATGGCTACACCTTC,TRBD1,TRBV12-3/TRBV12-4,many,TRBJ1-2
CASTVTGDINTEAFF,TGTGCCAGCACCGTTACAGGGGACATAAACACTGAAGCTTTCTTT,TRBD1,TRBV7-9,.,TRBJ1-1
CASSSPASGAYNEQFF,TGCGCCAGCAGCTCCCCAGCTAGCGGGGCCTACAATGAGCAGTTCTTC,TRBD2,TRBV5-1,.,TRBJ2-1
CPSSLLLAGGPEQETQYF,TGTCCTAGCAGCTTACTACTAGCGGGGGGGCCGGAGCAAGAGACCCAGTACTTC,TRBD2,TRBV7-6,.,TRBJ2-5
CASSYPTSGGWDTGELFF,TGTGCCAGCAGCTACCCGACTAGCGGGGGCTGGGACACCGGGGAGCTGTTTTTT,TRBD2,TRBV7-2,many,TRBJ2-2
CASSRGRRVTEAFF,TGTGCCAGCAGCCGAGGACGGAGGGTTACTGAAGCTTTCTTT,.,TRBV14,few,TRBJ1-1
CASSVGDSGTDTQYF,TGTGCCAGCAGCGTAGGCGACAGCGGCACAGATACGCAGTATTTT,.,TRBV9,.,TRBJ2-3
CATCPSGGAYNEQFF,TGTGCCACCTGTCCTAGCGGGGGGGCCTACAATGAGCAGTTCTTC,TRBD2,TRBV19,.,TRBJ2-1
CASSPGMGGNSPLHF,TGTGCCAGTAGTCCCGGAATGGGGGGGAATTCACCCCTCCACTTT,.,TRBV19,.,TRBJ1-6
CSVTLETNIVDEQYF,TGCAGCGTGACACTGGAAACAAACATCGTAGACGAGCAGTACTTC,.,TRBV29-1,.,TRBJ2-7
CASSLYGDGAGELFF,TGTGCCAGCAGTTTGTACGGGGATGGGGCCGGGGAGCTGTTTTTT,.,TRBV27,few,TRBJ2-2
CASSLTAVIDTEAFF,TGTGCCAGCAGTTTAACGGCAGTAATCGACACTGAAGCTTTCTTT,.,TRBV27,.,TRBJ1-1
CASSIWTGANYGYTF,TGTGCCAGTAGTATATGGACAGGAGCTAACTATGGCTACACCTTC,TRBD1,TRBV19,few,TRBJ1-2
CASSSPTGTPYGYTF,TGTGCCAGCAGCTCTCCGACAGGGACCCCCTATGGCTACACCTTC,TRBD1,TRBV7-9,.,TRBJ1-2
CASSVLTDEKLFF,TGTGCCAGCAGTGTTTTGACCGATGAAAAACTGTTTTTT,.,TRBV7-8,many,TRBJ1-4
CASSAPGNLDYGYTF,TGTGCCAGCAGTGCCCCAGGGAATTTAGACTATGGCTACACCTTC,.,TRBV28,few,TRBJ1-2
CAISEDFSGNTIYF,TGTGCCATCAGTGAGGACTTCTCTGGAAACACCATATATTTT,.,TRBV10-3,.,TRBJ1-3
CANSMIRQGARETQYF,TGTGCCAACAGTATGATTCGACAGGGGGCTCGAGAGACCCAGTACTTC,TRBD1,TRBV12-3/TRBV12-4,.,TRBJ2-5
CASSHPTENQPQHF,TGCGCCAGCAGCCACCCTACAGAAAATCAGCCCCAGCATTTT,.,TRBV4-1,.,TRBJ1-5
CASSQDHGGANYGYTF,TGCGCCAGCAGCCAAGACCACGGGGGAGCTAACTATGGCTACACCTTC,.,TRBV4-3,few,TRBJ1-2
CASSLGSSNGNTIYF,TGTGCTAGCAGCTTAGGCAGCAGTAATGGAAACACCATATATTTT,.,TRBV7-7,.,TRBJ1-3
CANSSLRGRVEETQYF,TGTGCCAACAGTTCCCTCAGGGGGCGAGTGGAAGAGACCCAGTACTTC,TRBD1,TRBV28,once,TRBJ2-5
CASSLGTGARDTEAFF,TGTGCCAGCAGCTTAGGCACGGGGGCGCGGGACACTGAAGCTTTCTTT,.,TRBV11-1,few,TRBJ1-1
CSVVISYEQYF,TGCAGCGTTGTGATCTCCTACGAGCAGTACTTC,.,TRBV29-1,.,TRBJ2-7
CASSGTGYSGYTF,TGTGCCAGCAGTGGGACAGGCTATAGTGGCTACACCTTC,TRBD1,TRBV12-3/TRBV12-4,.,TRBJ1-2
CASSSTKQRTDTQYF,TGTGCCAGCAGTTCGACAAAACAGCGCACAGATACGCAGTATTTT,.,TRBV12-3/TRBV12-4,.,TRBJ2-3
CASSETSLEETQYF,TGTGCCAGCAGCGAGACTAGCTTAGAAGAGACCCAGTACTTC,TRBD2,TRBV28,many,TRBJ2-5
CASSQEPQTNTEAFF,TGCGCCAGCAGCCAAGAACCTCAGACGAACACTGAAGCTTTCTTT,.,TRBV4-1,.,TRBJ1-1
CASSRPVGEQFF,TGTGCCAGCAGTCGCCCCGTGGGGGAGCAGTTCTTC,.,TRBV27,.,TRBJ2-1
CSASHTLGTEAFF,.,.,TRBV20-1,.,TRBJ1-1
CASSSGQGGGYTF,TGTGCCAGCAGCTCAGGACAGGGCGGCGGCTACACCTTC,TRBD1,TRBV7-9,many,TRBJ1-2
CASSIYPGTGNTIYF,TGTGCCAGTAGTATTTACCCGGGTACCGGAAACACCATATATTTT,.,TRBV19,.,TRBJ1-3
CSARTGLYGYTF,TGCAGTGCTAGGACAGGGCTGTATGGCTACACCTTC,TRBD1,TRBV20-1,.,TRBJ1-2
CASSWTGVGSTNEKLFF,TGTGCCAGCAGCTGGACAGGGGTCGGTTCGACTAATGAAAAACTGTTTTTT,TRBD1,TRBV7-9,few,TRBJ1-4
CASSLTYGATTGELFF,TGTGCCAGCAGCTTAACGTACGGGGCGACCACCGGGGAGCTGTTTTTT,.,TRBV7-3,.,TRBJ2-2
CSARPWTELAKNIQYF,TGCAGTGCTAGACCATGGACAGAACTAGCCAAAAACATTCAGTACTTC,.,TRBV20-1,.,TRBJ2-4
CAIALQDRDYEQYF,TGTGCCATCGCCCTCCAAGACAGGGACTACGAGCAGTACTTC,TRBD1,TRBV10-3,few,TRBJ2-7
CATSPRGVQPQHF,TGTGCCACAAGCCCCAGGGGCGTTCAGCCCCAGCATTTT,.,TRBV19,.,TRBJ1-5
CASSLAGYF,TGTGCCAGCAGCTTGGCGGGGTATTTT,.,TRBV5-8,.,TRBJ2-3
CAINQLRDRKNYGYTF,TGTGCCATCAACCAACTCCGGGACAGGAAGAACTATGGCTACACCTTC,TRBD1,TRBV10-3,.,TRBJ1-2
CASSCHRDGWQRLYQETQYF,TGTGCCAGCAGTTGCCACAGGGACGGATGGCAGCGACTGTACCAAGAGACCCAGTACTTC,.,TRBV27,many,TRBJ2-5
CAREGQNTDTQYF,TGTGCCAGGGAGGGGCAAAACACAGATACGCAGTATTTT,.,TRBV13,few,TRBJ2-3
CASSVVGLAGGAYNEQFF,TGTGCCAGCAGCGTAGTGGGACTAGCGGGGGGAGCGTACAATGAGCAGTTCTTC,TRBD2,TRBV9,.,TRBJ2-1
CASSQGYKPYEQYF,TGTGCCAGCAGCCAAGGGTACAAGCCCTACGAGCAGTACTTC,.,TRBV14,.,TRBJ2-7
CASSQGLAGGQNEQFF,TGCGCCAGCAGCCAAGGACTAGCGGGGGGGCAAAATGAGCAGTTCTTC,TRBD2,TRBV4-3,many,TRBJ2-1
CASSPMRRDNYGYTF,TGTGCCAGCAGTCCTATGCGAAGGGATAACTATGGCTACACCTTC,.,TRBV28,few,TRBJ1-2
CSARRGPYISYNSPLHF,TGCAGTGCTAGAAGGGGGCCCTATATCTCCTATAATTCACCCCTCCACTTT,TRBD1,TRBV20-1,few,TRBJ1-6
CASRNGGARETQYF,TGTGCCAGCAGAAACGGGGGGGCCCGGGAGACCCAGTACTTC,TRBD2,TRBV7-4,few,TRBJ2-5
CACLAGNTIYF,TGTGCCTGTTTAGCTGGAAACACCATATATTTT,.,TRBV15,.,TRBJ1-3
CASSEGRNEQFF,TGTGCCAGCAGTGAGGGTCGCAATGAGCAGTTCTTC,.,TRBV12-3/TRBV12-4,many,TRBJ2-1
CASSAAGFPTYEQYF,TGTGCCAGCAGCGCAGCAGGGTTCCCGACCTACGAGCAGTACTTC,.,TRBV9,.,TRBJ2-7
CASSTPRNQPQHF,TGTGCCAGCAGTACGCCCCGGAATCAGCCCCAGCATTTT,.,TRBV6-8,many,TRBJ1-5